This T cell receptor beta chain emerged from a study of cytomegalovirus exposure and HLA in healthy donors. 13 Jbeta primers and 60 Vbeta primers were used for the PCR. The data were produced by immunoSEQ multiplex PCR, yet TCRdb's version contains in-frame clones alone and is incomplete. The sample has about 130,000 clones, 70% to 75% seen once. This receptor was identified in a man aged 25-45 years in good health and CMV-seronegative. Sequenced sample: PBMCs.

CDR3 residues: CASRAKRGEVSYGYTF. The CDR3 nucleotides read TGTGCCAGCAGAGCGAAACGGGGGGAAGTTAGCTATGGCTACACCTTC. The rearrangement uses TRBV25-1 and TRBJ1-2; TRBD1 is a possible D gene (5 bases). The CDR3 loop spans 16 amino acids. V was clipped by 6 bases and J by 4 bases, with 21 bases between them. Germline values: CDR1 MGHDK, CDR2 SYGVNS.